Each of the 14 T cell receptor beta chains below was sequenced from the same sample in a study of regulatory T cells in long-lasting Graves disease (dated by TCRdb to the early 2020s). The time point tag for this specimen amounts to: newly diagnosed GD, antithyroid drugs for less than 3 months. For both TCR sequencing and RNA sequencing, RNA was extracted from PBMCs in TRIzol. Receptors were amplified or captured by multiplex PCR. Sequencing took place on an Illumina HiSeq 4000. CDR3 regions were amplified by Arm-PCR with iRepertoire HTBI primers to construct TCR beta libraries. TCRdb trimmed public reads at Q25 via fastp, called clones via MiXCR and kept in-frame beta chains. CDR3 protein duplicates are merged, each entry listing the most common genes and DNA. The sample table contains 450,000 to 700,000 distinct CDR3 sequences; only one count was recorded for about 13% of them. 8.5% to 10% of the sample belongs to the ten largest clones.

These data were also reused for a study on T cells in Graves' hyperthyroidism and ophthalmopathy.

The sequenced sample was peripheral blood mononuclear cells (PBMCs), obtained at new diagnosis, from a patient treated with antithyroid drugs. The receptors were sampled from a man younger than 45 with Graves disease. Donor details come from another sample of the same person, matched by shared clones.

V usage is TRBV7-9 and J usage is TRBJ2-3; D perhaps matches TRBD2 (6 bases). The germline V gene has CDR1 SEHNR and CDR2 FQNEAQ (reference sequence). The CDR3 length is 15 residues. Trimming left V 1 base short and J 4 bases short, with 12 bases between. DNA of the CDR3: TGTGCCAGCAGCTTAGTCATCGCGGGACCAGATACGCAGTATTTT. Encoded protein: CASSLVIAGPDTQYF.

This CDR3 is CSATERAGGTQYF. For the CDR3, the DNA is TGCAGTGCTACGGAGCGGGCCGGGGGTACGCAGTATTTT. The J gene is TRBJ2-3, the V gene TRBV20-1; D is possibly TRBD2 (6 bases). V was cut by 4 bases and J by 8 bases, with 16 bases left in between. Germline assignment: CDR1 DFQATT and CDR2 SNEGSKA (reference sequence). CDR3 length equals 13 residues.

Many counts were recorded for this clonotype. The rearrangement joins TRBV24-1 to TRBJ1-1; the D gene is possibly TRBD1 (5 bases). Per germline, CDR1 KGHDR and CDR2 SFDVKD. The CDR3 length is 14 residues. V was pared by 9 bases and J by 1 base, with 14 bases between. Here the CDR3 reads CATRATAGNTEAFF. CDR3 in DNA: TGTGCCACCCGGGCGACAGCAGGGAACACTGAAGCTTTCTTT.

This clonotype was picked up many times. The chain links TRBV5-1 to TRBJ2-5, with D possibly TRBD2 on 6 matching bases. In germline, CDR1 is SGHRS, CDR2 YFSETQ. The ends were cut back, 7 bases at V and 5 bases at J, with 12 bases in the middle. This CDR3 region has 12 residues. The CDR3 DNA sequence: TGCGCCAGCGACAGCGGAGGGGAGACCCAGTACTTC. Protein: CASDSGGETQYF.

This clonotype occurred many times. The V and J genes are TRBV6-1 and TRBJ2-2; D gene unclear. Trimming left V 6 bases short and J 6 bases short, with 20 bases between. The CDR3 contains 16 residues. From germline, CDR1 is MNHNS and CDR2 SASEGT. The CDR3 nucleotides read TGTGCCAGCAGCCCCCTACGCCGTACTGGCGCCGGGGAGCTGTTTTTT. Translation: CASSPLRRTGAGELFF.

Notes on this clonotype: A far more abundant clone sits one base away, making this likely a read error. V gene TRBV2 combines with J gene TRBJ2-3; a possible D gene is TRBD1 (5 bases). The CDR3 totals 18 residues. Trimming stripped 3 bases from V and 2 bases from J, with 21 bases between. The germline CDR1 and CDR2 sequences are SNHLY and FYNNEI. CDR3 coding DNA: TGTGCCAGCAGTGATCACCATTACGACAGATACCCCACAGATACGCAGTATTTT. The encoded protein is CASSDHHYDRYPTDTQYF.

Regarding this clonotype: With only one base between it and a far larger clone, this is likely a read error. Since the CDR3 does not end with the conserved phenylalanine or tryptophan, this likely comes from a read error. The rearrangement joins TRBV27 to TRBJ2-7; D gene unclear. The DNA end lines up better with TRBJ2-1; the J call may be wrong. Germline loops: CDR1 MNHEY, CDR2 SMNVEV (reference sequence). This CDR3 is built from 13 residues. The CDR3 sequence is CASSLDGHNEQFL. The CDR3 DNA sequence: TGTGCCAGCAGTTTGGACGGCCACAATGAGCAGTTCCTC.

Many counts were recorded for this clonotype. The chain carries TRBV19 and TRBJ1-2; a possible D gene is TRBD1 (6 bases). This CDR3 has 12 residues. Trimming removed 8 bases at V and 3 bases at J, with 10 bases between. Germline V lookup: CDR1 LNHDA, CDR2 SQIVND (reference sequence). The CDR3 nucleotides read TGTGCCAGTTCTGGACAGTACTATGGCTACACCTTC. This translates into CASSGQYYGYTF.

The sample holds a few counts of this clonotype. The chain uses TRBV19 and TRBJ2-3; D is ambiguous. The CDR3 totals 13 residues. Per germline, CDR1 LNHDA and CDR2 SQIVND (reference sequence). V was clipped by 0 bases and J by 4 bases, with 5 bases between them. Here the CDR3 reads CASSIDRPDTQYF. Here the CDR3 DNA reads TGTGCCAGTAGTATAGACCGCCCAGATACGCAGTATTTT.

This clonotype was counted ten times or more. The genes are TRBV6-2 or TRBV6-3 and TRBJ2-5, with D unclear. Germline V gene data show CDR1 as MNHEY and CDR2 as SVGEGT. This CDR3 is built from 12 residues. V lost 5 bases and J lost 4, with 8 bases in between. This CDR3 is CASSAQLETQYF. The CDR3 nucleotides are TGTGCCAGCAGTGCCCAGTTAGAGACCCAGTACTTC.

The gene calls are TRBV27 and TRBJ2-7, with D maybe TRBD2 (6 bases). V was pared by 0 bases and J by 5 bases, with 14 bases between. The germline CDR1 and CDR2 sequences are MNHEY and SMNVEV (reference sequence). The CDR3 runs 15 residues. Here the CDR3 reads CASSLSRVGRHEQYF. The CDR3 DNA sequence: TGTGCCAGCAGTTTATCGAGGGTAGGGAGGCACGAGCAGTACTTC.

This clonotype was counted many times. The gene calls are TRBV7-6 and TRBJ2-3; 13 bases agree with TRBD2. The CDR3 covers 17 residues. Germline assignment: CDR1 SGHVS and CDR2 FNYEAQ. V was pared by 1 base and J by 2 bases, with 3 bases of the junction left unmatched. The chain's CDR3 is CASSLVGTSGATDTQYF. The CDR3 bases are TGTGCCAGCAGCTTAGTGGGGACTAGCGGGGCCACAGATACGCAGTATTTT.

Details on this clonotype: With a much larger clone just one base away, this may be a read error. CDR3 region: CASRDSYSNQPQHF. As DNA, the CDR3 is TGTGCCAGCAGGGACAGTTATAGCAATCAGCCCCAGCATTTT. The gene calls are TRBV27 and TRBJ1-5, with D possibly being TRBD1 (6 bases). CDR3 length: 14 residues. Trimming took 6 bases from V and 0 from J, leaving 9 bases between them. Germline V gene data show CDR1 as MNHEY and CDR2 as SMNVEV (reference sequence).

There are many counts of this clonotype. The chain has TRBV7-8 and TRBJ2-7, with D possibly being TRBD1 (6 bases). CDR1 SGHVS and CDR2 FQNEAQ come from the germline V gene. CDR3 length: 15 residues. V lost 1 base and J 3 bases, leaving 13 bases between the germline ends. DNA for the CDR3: TGTGCCAGCAGCTTAGTGCCAGGGGAGAACTACGAGCAGTACTTC. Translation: CASSLVPGENYEQYF.